This TCR beta chain was sequenced during a study of blood T cells in healthy people across ages. Findings and caveats of the study: Percentage of naive T cells showed a strong correlation with TCR beta diversity. Expanded clonotype changes were possibly confounded by unknown donor CMV status.

A second about 7 to 12 cycle PCR used barcoded and J-beta primers. Each cDNA molecule received a tag from a template-switch adaptor that had 12 random nucleotides. MiXCR, run by TCRdb on the 5' RACE reads, gives a single entry per CDR3 protein. The sample records approximately 830,000 distinct CDR3 sequences, less than 80% being singletons. Remarks on this clonotype: Its antigen is unknown.

The clonotype originates from a man aged 25 to 40 in good health. Sequencing used blood.

The CDR3 region is CASSLPLPRKGSGANVLTF. The CDR3 DNA follows: TGTGCCAGCAGTTTACCCCTCCCGAGGAAGGGTTCTGGGGCCAACGTCCTGACTTTC. This rearrangement joins TRBV28 to TRBJ2-6, with D uncertain. The CDR3 length is 19 residues. V was trimmed by 2 bases and J by 1 base, leaving 18 bases between them. Germline lookup yields CDR1 MDHEN and CDR2 SYDVKM.